The T cell receptor (beta chain) described here comes from a study of T cells in tuberculosis. Study summary: IGRA-negative adolescents, IGRA-positive adolescents with latent tuberculosis and adults with active tuberculosis formed this South African cohort. Study-wide points: Shorter CDR3-alpha in active tuberculosis partly drove smaller distances.

Generated by immunoSEQ multiplex PCR, the TCRdb table keeps only in-frame clones and is missing some. The sample consists of roughly 24,000 clones, approximately 97% of them appearing once. A word on this clone: Its antigen is undetermined.

Tuberculin skin test and IGRA determined adolescents' latent tuberculosis status at entry. The sequence was obtained from a donor aged 10-29 years with latent tuberculosis or without tuberculosis infection. Material for sequencing was PBMCs.

The CDR3 spells CASSAINNQPQHF. The CDR3, as DNA: TGTGCCAGTAGTGCTATTAACAATCAGCCCCAGCATTTT. The chain links TRBV19 to TRBJ1-5; D is unresolved. CDR1 and CDR2 from the germline V gene are LNHDA and SQIVND (reference sequence). The V gene lost 5 bases and the J gene lost 3 bases, with 8 bases spanning the gap. The CDR3 covers 13 residues.